This entry lists 25 T cell receptor beta chains sequenced from one sample in a study of T cells in localized non-small cell lung cancer (TCRdb year 2020). The library relied on the immunoSEQ multiplex PCR assay. The immuneACCESS repertoire file appears here via TCRdb, limited to in-frame rearrangements. These files lack a portion of the clones; in checked studies, under half of the deficit traces to unresolved V genes, and the cause of the others is not known. The sample has approximately 52,000 clones on record, approximately 80% of them singletons. The leading ten clones occupy about 17% of the sample. The source was peripheral blood, collected before any cancer treatment. Every receptor here comes from a man aged 40 to 75 with stage I squamous cell lung carcinoma.

This clone was detected only once. The chain combines TRBV7-9 with TRBJ1-4; the D is unclear. Per germline, CDR1 SEHNR and CDR2 FQNEAQ (reference sequence). Trimming cost V 3 bases and J 0 bases, with 5 bases left between them. This CDR3 is built from 14 residues. In DNA, the CDR3 is TGTGCCAGCAGCTTTTTTGCAACTAATGAAAAACTGTTTTTT. This sequence encodes CASSFFATNEKLFF.

The chain is built from TRBV15 and TRBJ1-5, with D possibly being TRBD1 (5 bases). V was trimmed by 1 base and J by 4 bases, leaving 17 bases between them. The length of the CDR3 is 17 residues. CDR1 and CDR2 from the germline V gene are LNHNV and YYDKDF (reference sequence). The CDR3 DNA reads TGTGCCACCAGCAGAGCGGCGGGGGATATTTGGAATCAGCCCCAGCATTTT. Encoded protein: CATSRAAGDIWNQPQHF.

With regard to this clone: Sequence at one end of the junction differs from germline and may be a read error. Other DNA sequences in this sample translate to the same CDR3. The chain recombines TRBV18 with TRBJ1-4, with D unresolved. The CDR3 covers 15 residues. Looked up from germline, CDR1 is KGHSH and CDR2 is LQKENI. The CDR3 sequence is CASSPTFGLNEKLFF. The CDR3 nucleotides read TGTGCCAGCTCACCAACCTTTGGACTTAATGAAAAGCTGTTTTTT.

V is TRBV6-5 and J is TRBJ2-5; D is ambiguous. V was pared by 6 bases and J by 7 bases, with 21 bases between. CDR1 and CDR2 (germline): MNHEY, SVGAGI. This CDR3 is built from 15 residues. The DNA of the CDR3 is TGTGCCAGCAGCCCTGAGTTCCGGCACTCTGGGACCCAGTACTTC. As protein: CASSPEFRHSGTQYF.

The CDR3 region is CASSLGTGNSPLHF. DNA of the CDR3: TGTGCCAGCAGTTTAGGGACGGGCAATTCACCCCTCCACTTT. This chain uses TRBV27 with TRBJ1-6; perhaps TRBD1 as D (5 bases). The length of the CDR3 is 14 residues. Germline CDR1 is MNHEY and CDR2 is SMNVEV (reference sequence). Trimming took 2 bases from V and 7 from J, leaving 9 bases between them.

The CDR3 DNA is TGCGCCAGCAGCCAAGATCCGGGACAGAACAATCAGCCCCAGCATTTT. As protein: CASSQDPGQNNQPQHF. The V call is TRBV4-1, the J call TRBJ1-5; 7 positions agree with TRBD1. The V segment lost 0 bases and the J segment 3 bases; nucleotides outside the gene matches: 5. The CDR3 has 16 amino acids. Germline V gene lookup returns CDR1 MGHRA and CDR2 YSYEKL.

The chain joins TRBV27 to TRBJ2-7; possibly TRBD1 for D (6 bases). Germline CDR1 and CDR2: MNHEY and SMNVEV (reference sequence). Trimming took 5 bases from V and 2 from J, leaving 10 bases between them. The length of the CDR3 is 13 residues. The CDR3 sequence is CASSQGQPYEQYF. CDR3 DNA sequence: TGTGCCAGCAGTCAAGGACAGCCCTACGAGCAGTACTTC.

The table lists this clone with a few counts. J is TRBJ2-2 and V is TRBV29-1; D remains unclear. The CDR3 extends over 14 amino acids. Per the germline V gene, CDR1 is SQVTM and CDR2 is ANQGSEA. Trimming took 6 bases from V and 6 from J, leaving 17 bases between them. CDR3 loop: CSVSGVTDPGELFF. In nucleotides, the CDR3 is TGCAGCGTATCCGGAGTAACCGACCCCGGGGAGCTGTTTTTT.

The rearrangement uses TRBV28 and TRBJ1-2; the D is unclear. The CDR3 consists of 13 residues. Trimming cost V 6 bases and J 0 bases, with 8 bases left between them. From germline, CDR1 is MDHEN and CDR2 SYDVKM. CDR3 nucleotide sequence: TGTGCCAGCAGACTGGTAGCTAACTATGGCTACACCTTC. Residues: CASRLVANYGYTF.

V gene TRBV28 combines with J gene TRBJ2-1; 7 bases align to TRBD2. V lost 3 bases, J lost 7 bases, and 15 bases stayed unmatched. This CDR3 region has 17 residues. Germline assignment: CDR1 MDHEN and CDR2 SYDVKM. As DNA, the CDR3 is TGTGCCAGCAGTTTGTACCGGGGGACTACAGACGAAAATGAGCAGTTCTTC. Protein product: CASSLYRGTTDENEQFF.

This sequence joins TRBV18 and TRBJ2-1; D uncertain. V shed 5 bases and J shed 7 bases, with 9 bases lying between them. Germline CDR1 reads KGHSH; CDR2 reads LQKENI. This CDR3 is 12 amino acids long. CDR3 protein: CASSFGGNEQFF. The CDR3 bases are TGTGCCAGCTCATTCGGCGGTAATGAGCAGTTCTTC.

This rearrangement joins TRBV28 to TRBJ2-7; 9 bases are a match to TRBD2. This CDR3 spans 16 amino acids. The germline CDR1 and CDR2 sequences are MDHEN and SYDVKM. Trimming cost V 7 bases and J 7 bases; bases outside gene matches: 17. CDR3 in DNA: TGTGCCAGCACCCAAGCGGCTAGCGGGGCGCTCCTGGAGCAGTACTTC. Translating gives CASTQAASGALLEQYF.

The chain carries TRBV19 and TRBJ2-2, with D maybe TRBD1 (5 bases). Trimming pared 6 bases from V and 1 base from J, leaving 9 bases between. Germline CDR1 reads LNHDA; CDR2 reads SQIVND (reference sequence). The CDR3 has 14 residues. The CDR3 protein is CASSSGRNTGELFF. CDR3 sequence (DNA): TGTGCCAGTAGCTCAGGGCGGAACACCGGGGAGCTGTTTTTT.

The rearrangement uses TRBV7-2 and TRBJ2-3; 9 bases agree with TRBD2. The J segment lost 3 bases and the V segment lost 2 bases, leaving 3 bases of the junction unmatched. Germline V gene data show CDR1 as SGHTA and CDR2 as FQGNSA. CDR3 length equals 15 residues. The DNA of the CDR3 is TGTGCCAGCAGCTTACAAGCGGGGGGAACAGATACGCAGTATTTT. Protein: CASSLQAGGTDTQYF.

The chain is built from TRBV6-1 and TRBJ2-7; TRBD1 agrees at 9 bases. The CDR3 has 13 residues. Germline values: CDR1 MNHNS, CDR2 SASEGT. With 6 bases clipped from V and 4 bases from J, the junction kept 4 bases outside the gene matches. The CDR3 DNA reads as TGTGCCAGCAGACCGGGACAGGGTTACGAGCAGTACTTC. It encodes CASRPGQGYEQYF.

The chain combines TRBV2 with TRBJ2-5, with D perhaps given as TRBD1 or TRBD2 (5 bases each). The closer fit of TRBJ2-7 to the DNA end suggests the J call may be wrong. Germline CDR1 SNHLY, CDR2 FYNNEI. The CDR3 covers 12 residues. The DNA of the CDR3 is TGTGCCAGCCGGGACCAAACCTACGAGCAGTACTTC. Amino acids: CASRDQTYEQYF.

The chain uses TRBV20-1 and TRBJ2-7, with D hard to call. The ends were cut back, 6 bases at V and 2 bases at J, with 5 bases in the middle. The CDR3 extends over 10 amino acids. The germline V gene encodes CDR1 DFQATT and CDR2 SNEGSKA (reference sequence). The DNA for the CDR3 is TGCAGTGCAGCCCCCTACGAGCAGTACTTC. Amino acid sequence: CSAAPYEQYF.

CDR3 in DNA: TGTGCCAGCAGCTCACCCGAAGGGGTTCTGCTTGGCTACACCTTC. This sequence encodes CASSSPEGVLLGYTF. The J gene is TRBJ1-2, the V gene TRBV5-4; tentatively, D is TRBD1 (5 bases). From germline, CDR1 is SGHNT and CDR2 YYREEE (reference sequence). V dropped 3 bases and J dropped 7 bases, with 19 bases sitting between them. This CDR3 is built from 15 residues.

The rearrangement uses TRBV7-3 and TRBJ2-2; D may be TRBD1 or TRBD2 (5 bases each). The CDR3 sequence is 13 residues long. Germline V CDR1 and CDR2: SGHTA, FQGTGA. V was clipped by 8 bases and J by 1 base, with 8 bases between them. CDR3 nucleotide sequence: TGTGCCAGCGGGGCGGGGAACACCGGGGAGCTGTTTTTT. As protein: CASGAGNTGELFF. The whole variable domain, filled in from reference TRBV7-3 and TRBJ2-2, reads GAGVSQTPSNKVTEKGKYVELRCDPISGHTALYWYRQSLGQGPEFLIYFQGTGAADDSGLPNDRFFAVRPEGSVSTLKIQRTERGDSAVYLCASGAGNTGELFFGEGSRLTVL.

The V and J genes are TRBV10-2 and TRBJ2-1, with 9 nucleotides matching TRBD1. Germline loops: CDR1 WSHSY, CDR2 SAAADI. This CDR3 comprises 13 residues. The V gene end was trimmed by 10 bases and the J gene end by 6 bases; junction bases not matched to a gene: 7. CDR3 DNA sequence: TGCGCCACCCTACAGGGGGCGGGCAATGAGCAGTTCTTC. Translated, it gives CATLQGAGNEQFF.

The V and J genes are TRBV10-3 and TRBJ2-4, with 12 bases identical to TRBD1. After removal of 3 bases from V and 1 base from J, the junction contained 4 bases not matched to a gene. Germline lookup yields CDR1 ENHRY and CDR2 SYGVKD. The CDR3 length is 17 residues. CDR3 in DNA: TGTGCCATCAGTGATGGGGGACAGGGGGCGGCCAAAAACATTCAGTACTTC. Translation gives CAISDGGQGAAKNIQYF.

This sequence joins TRBV10-3 and TRBJ2-5; 9 nucleotides align to TRBD2. V was pared by 6 bases and J by 2 bases, with 7 bases of the junction left unmatched. The CDR3 is 15 amino acids. The germline V gene encodes CDR1 ENHRY and CDR2 SYGVKD. CDR3 bases: TGTGCCATCAGAGAAAACCTAGCGGGGCAAGAGACCCAGTACTTC. This codes for CAIRENLAGQETQYF.

The genes are TRBV18 and TRBJ1-1; D may be TRBD1 (5 bases). Trimming took 4 bases from V and 1 from J, leaving 7 bases between them. Germline V CDR1 and CDR2: KGHSH, LQKENI. CDR3 length: 13 amino acids. This CDR3 reads CASSRDRNTEAFF. CDR3 nucleotide sequence: TGTGCCAGCTCACGGGACCGGAACACTGAAGCTTTCTTT.

CDR3 region: CASSVGMNYEQYF. The CDR3 DNA reads as TGTGCCAGCAGCGTAGGAATGAACTACGAGCAGTACTTC. The chain combines TRBV9 with TRBJ2-7; no clear D gene. This CDR3 is built from 13 residues. Per the germline V gene, CDR1 is SGDLS and CDR2 is YYNGEE. Trimming shortened V by 0 bases and J by 3 bases, and 7 bases separated the two germline ends.

This chain links TRBV30 with TRBJ2-1; D call uncertain. Germline V gene data show CDR1 as GTSNPN and CDR2 as SVGIG (reference sequence). This CDR3 spans 10 amino acids. The V end lost 5 bases, the J end lost 12 bases, and 11 bases lay between the germline ends. CDR3 residues: CAWGPLGQFF. DNA of the CDR3: TGTGCCTGGGGGCCCCTGGGGCAGTTCTTC.